The present T cell receptor beta chain was sequenced within a study of cytomegalovirus exposure and HLA in healthy donors. Study-level background: Previous work identified roughly 110 million unique TCR beta sequences from around 200 million T cells.

Notes on the study in general: HLA alleles showed associations with around 15,000 TCR beta sequences in a later analysis, at a 0.05 false discovery rate. A prior analysis recorded that most TCR beta V segments were productive about 90% or about 30% of the time.

Researchers ran the PCR with 60 Vbeta and 13 Jbeta primers. The data were produced by immunoSEQ multiplex PCR, yet TCRdb's version contains in-frame clones alone and is incomplete. The sample has about 140,000 clones; 70% to 80% are singletons. Donors were nominally healthy when sampled, though unrecorded immune exposures were likely. Comments on this clone: The antigen is undetermined.

This sequence originates from a woman in her thirties or forties in good health and CMV-seronegative. Sequencing was done on a sample of PBMCs.

The CDR3 region is CASSQEGRLNSGNTIYF. CDR3 DNA: TGCGCCAGCAGCCAAGAGGGCAGGCTGAACTCTGGAAACACCATATATTTT. This rearrangement joins TRBV4-1 to TRBJ1-3; D remains ambiguous. There are 17 residues in the CDR3. V gave up 0 bases and J gave up 0 bases, with 12 bases separating them. In germline, CDR1 is MGHRA, CDR2 YSYEKL.